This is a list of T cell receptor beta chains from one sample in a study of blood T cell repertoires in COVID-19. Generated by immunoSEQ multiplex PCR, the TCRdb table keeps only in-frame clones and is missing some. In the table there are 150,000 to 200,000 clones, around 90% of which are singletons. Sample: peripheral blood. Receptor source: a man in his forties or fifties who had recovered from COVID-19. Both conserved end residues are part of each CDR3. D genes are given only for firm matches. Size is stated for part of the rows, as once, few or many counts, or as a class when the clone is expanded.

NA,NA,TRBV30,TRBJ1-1,TGTGCCTGGAGTAAGGAGGCCCCGAACACTGAAGCTTTCTTT,CAWSKEAPNTEAFF
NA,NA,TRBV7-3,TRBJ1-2,TGTGCCAGCAGCTTGGGAGGCCAGGATTCGATTTATGGCTACACCTTC,CASSLGGQDSIYGYTF
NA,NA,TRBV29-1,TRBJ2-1,TGCAGCGTTGAAGGTCTAGTCTCCTACAATGAGCAGTTCTTC,CSVEGLVSYNEQFF
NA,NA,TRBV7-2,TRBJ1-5,TGTGCCAGCAGGGAGACCACGGGAAAGAATCAGCCCCAGCATTTT,CASRETTGKNQPQHF
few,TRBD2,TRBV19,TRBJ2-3,TGTGCCAGTAGTATAGGAACGAGCGGGAGGGCCCCAGATACGCAGTATTTT,CASSIGTSGRAPDTQYF
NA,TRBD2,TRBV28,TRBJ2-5,TGTGCCAGCAGAGGGACTAGCGGGGGAGAGACCCAGTACTTC,CASRGTSGGETQYF
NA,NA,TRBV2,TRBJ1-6,TGTGCCAGCAGTGACCCCCGCGAATTAGATTCACCCCTCCACTTT,CASSDPRELDSPLHF
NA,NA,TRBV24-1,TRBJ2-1,TGTGCCACCAGTGGACTAAGAAATGAGCAGTTCTTC,CATSGLRNEQFF
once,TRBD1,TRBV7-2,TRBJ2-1,TGTGCCAGCAGCCCCTCATTATTTGGGGCAGGGGGCAATGAGCAGTTCTTC,CASSPSLFGAGGNEQFF
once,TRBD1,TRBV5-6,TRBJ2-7,TGTGCCAGCAGCCCTCTCCGGGACAGGGGGACTGTAGAGTACTTC,CASSPLRDRGTVEYF
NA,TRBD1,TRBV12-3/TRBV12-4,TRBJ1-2,TGTGCCAGCAGCCCGGGACAGGGGGATGGCTACACCTTC,CASSPGQGDGYTF
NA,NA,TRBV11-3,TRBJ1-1,TGTGCCAGCAGCCTAGAAACCGGGACACTAAACACTGAAGCTTTCTTT,CASSLETGTLNTEAFF
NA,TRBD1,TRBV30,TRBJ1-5,TGTGCCTGGAGTCCCTCACAGGGGAGCGGCAATCAGCCCCAGCATTTT,CAWSPSQGSGNQPQHF
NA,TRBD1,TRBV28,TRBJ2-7,TGTGCCAGCAGGGAAGACAGGGGAAACTCCTACGAGCAGTACTTC,CASREDRGNSYEQYF
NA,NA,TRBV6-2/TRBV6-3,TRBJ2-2,TGTGCCAGCAGTTACTCTCAGGGCAGGGGATACACCGGGGAGCTGTTTTTT,CASSYSQGRGYTGELFF
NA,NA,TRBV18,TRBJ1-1,TGTGCCAGCTCACCCGGTGGTAACACTGAAGCTTTCTTT,CASSPGGNTEAFF
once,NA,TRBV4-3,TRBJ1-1,TGCGCCAGCAGCCAAGATCAACAACCGAACACTGAAGCTTTCTTT,CASSQDQQPNTEAFF
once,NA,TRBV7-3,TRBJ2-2,TGTGCCAGCAGCTTTCGAGGCCCGAACACCGGGGAGCTGTTTTTT,CASSFRGPNTGELFF
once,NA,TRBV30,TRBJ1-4,TGTGCCTGGGGCCGAGGGAGTAATGAAAAACTGTTTTTT,CAWGRGSNEKLFF
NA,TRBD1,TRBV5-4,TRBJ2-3,TGTGCCAGCAGCGGGGTGGGACAGACCTACACAGATACGCAGTATTTT,CASSGVGQTYTDTQYF
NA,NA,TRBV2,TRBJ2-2,TGTGCCAGCAGTAAGGGGATGCCTATTATAGGGGAGCTGTTTTTT,CASSKGMPIIGELFF
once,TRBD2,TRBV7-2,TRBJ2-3,TGTGCCAGCAGCCCTAGCGGGGGGACAGATACGCAGTATTTT,CASSPSGGTDTQYF
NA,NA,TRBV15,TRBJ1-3,TGTGCCACCAGCAGAGATATACCAGGTACTGGAAACACCATATATTTT,CATSRDIPGTGNTIYF
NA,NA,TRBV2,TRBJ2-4,TGTGCCAGCAGTGCTGACACCGGTATTAACATTCAGTACTTC,CASSADTGINIQYF
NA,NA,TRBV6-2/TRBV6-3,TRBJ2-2,TGTGCCAGCAGTTGGGGGCCGGAGCTGTTTTTT,CASSWGPELFF
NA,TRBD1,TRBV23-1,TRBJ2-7,TGCGCCAGCGGAATAGGCGGCAGGGGGACCTACGAGCAGTACTTC,CASGIGGRGTYEQYF
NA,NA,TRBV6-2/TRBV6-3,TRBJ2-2,TGTGCCAGCAGTCCATGGCGGGTGAACACCGGGGAGCTGTTTTTT,CASSPWRVNTGELFF
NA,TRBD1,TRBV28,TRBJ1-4,TGTGCCAGCAGTCCGGCGACAGGGGGAGAAAAACTGTTTTTT,CASSPATGGEKLFF
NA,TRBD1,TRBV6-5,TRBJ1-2,TGTGCCAGCAGTTACTCTACTGGACAGGGGGATGGCTACACCTTC,CASSYSTGQGDGYTF
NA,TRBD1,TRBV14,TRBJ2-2,TGTGCCAGCAGCCAAGAAAGGAACAGGGGCACCGGGGAGCTGTTTTTT,CASSQERNRGTGELFF
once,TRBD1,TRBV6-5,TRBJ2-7,TGTGCCAGCAGCCAAACAGGGGGCTGGGACGAGCAGTACTTC,CASSQTGGWDEQYF
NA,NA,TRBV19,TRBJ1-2,TGTGCCAGTAGTATAGAAGCAGGGTCCGGCTACACCTTC,CASSIEAGSGYTF
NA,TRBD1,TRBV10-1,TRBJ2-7,TGCGCCACCACACCCATTAAACGTCATCGGGACAGGGATTCCTACGAGCAGTACTTC,CATTPIKRHRDRDSYEQYF
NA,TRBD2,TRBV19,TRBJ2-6,TGTGCCAGTAGTAGCCGGCTAGCGGGAGCTGGGGCCAACGTCCTGACTTTC,CASSSRLAGAGANVLTF
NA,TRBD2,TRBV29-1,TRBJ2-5,TGCAGCGTTTTAGCGGGAGGTGTGGAGACCCAGTACTTC,CSVLAGGVETQYF
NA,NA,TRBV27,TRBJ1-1,TGTGCCAGCCGCTCTGGGCTGGGTGAAGCTTTCTTT,CASRSGLGEAFF
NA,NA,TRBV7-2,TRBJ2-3,TGTGCCAGCAGCTTAGGGCGGGGCACAGATACGCAGTATTTT,CASSLGRGTDTQYF
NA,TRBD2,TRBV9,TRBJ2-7,TGTGCCAGCAGCCCCCTAGCGGGAGACTACGAGCAGTACTTC,CASSPLAGDYEQYF
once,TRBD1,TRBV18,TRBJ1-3,TGTGCCAGCTCACCCGGGACAGTCTCTGGAAACACCATATATTTT,CASSPGTVSGNTIYF